These 6 T cell receptor beta chains originate from one sample sequenced in a study of blood T cell repertoires in COVID-19. Assay: immunoSEQ multiplex PCR; the TCRdb copy retains only in-frame clones and omits some. The data show more than 110,000 clones, around 88% seen once. Sequencing was carried out using peripheral blood. All receptors derive from a man between 60 and 70 years old with active or convalescent COVID-19.

The chain employs TRBV5-1 and TRBJ1-2; TRBD1 matches at 11 bases. The CDR3 consists of 15 residues. V trimming: 0 bases; J trimming: 5 bases; junction bases outside the gene matches: 3. The germline V gene has CDR1 SGHRS and CDR2 YFSETQ. The CDR3 DNA is TGCGCCAGCAGCTTGGATGGGACAGGGGGATATGGCTACACCTTC. Protein: CASSLDGTGGYGYTF.

As concerns this clone: The junction and the germline gene differ at one end; a read error may be behind it. J is TRBJ1-1 and V is TRBV29-1; 9 nucleotides align to TRBD1. CDR1 is SQVTM and CDR2 is ANQGSEA in the germline V gene. This CDR3 has 10 residues. For the CDR3, the DNA is TGCAGCGTTGTTGGTACGGACAGGGGATTT. Protein: CSVVGTDRGF.

V usage is TRBV6-5 and J usage is TRBJ1-5; no reliable D call. Per the germline V gene, CDR1 is MNHEY and CDR2 is SVGAGI. The CDR3 totals 13 residues. Trimming removed 7 bases at V and 4 bases at J, with 11 bases between. This CDR3 reads CASTREGNQPQHF. The CDR3 bases are TGTGCCAGCACTCGAGAGGGTAATCAGCCCCAGCATTTT.

The gene calls are TRBV29-1 and TRBJ1-1; D remains ambiguous. Germline CDR1 reads SQVTM; CDR2 reads ANQGSEA. Trimming pared 6 bases from V and 7 bases from J, leaving 9 bases between. The CDR3 runs 10 residues. DNA for the CDR3: TGCAGCGTCCTATCCCGTGAAGCTTTCTTT. Its translation is CSVLSREAFF.

The rearrangement joins TRBV6-5 to TRBJ2-7, with D maybe TRBD2 (5 bases). V gave up 0 bases and J gave up 6 bases, with 12 bases separating them. The germline gives CDR1 MNHEY, CDR2 SVGAGI. This CDR3 is 14 amino acids long. The CDR3 DNA reads as TGTGCCAGCAGTTACTCTGGGAGTCTGGGCGAGCAGTACTTC. It codes for CASSYSGSLGEQYF.

The chain has TRBV2 and TRBJ2-2; TRBD1 might be the D (6 bases). Trimming took off 2 bases at V and 1 base at J, with 11 bases between the two ends. CDR1 is SNHLY and CDR2 is FYNNEI in the germline V gene. This CDR3 is built from 16 residues. This chain's CDR3 is CASSERGTRNTGELFF. The DNA for the CDR3 is TGTGCCAGCAGTGAAAGGGGGACCCGGAACACCGGGGAGCTGTTTTTT.